One sample yielded the 16 T cell receptor beta chains listed below, sequenced in a study of blood T cell repertoires in COVID-19 (dated by TCRdb to 2018 to 2021). The method was the immunoSEQ multiplex PCR assay. This immuneACCESS table, as held by TCRdb, lists in-frame sequences with V and J called but not all clones. Of the missing ones, under half trace to an unresolved V gene in checked studies; the others have no known cause. The table for this sample lists about 270,000 clones; around nine tenths of them were counted only once. Under 15% of the sample is held by the ten biggest clonotypes. Sequencing was carried out using peripheral blood. Receptors originate from a woman in her 70s with COVID-19, enrolled during active disease.

The chain recombines TRBV30 with TRBJ2-7, with 8 nucleotides matching TRBD2. The length of the CDR3 is 14 residues. Per germline, CDR1 GTSNPN and CDR2 SVGIG (reference sequence). V was clipped by 4 bases and J by 6 bases; unmatched bases: 11. The CDR3 sequence is CAWTVPGGASEQYF. The CDR3, as DNA: TGTGCCTGGACCGTACCGGGGGGGGCCAGCGAGCAGTACTTC.

The chain is built from TRBV29-1 and TRBJ1-2; tentative D call: TRBD1 (6 bases). CDR1 is SQVTM, CDR2 ANQGSEA, per germline. CDR3 length: 12 residues. V was clipped by 4 bases and J by 6 bases, with 12 bases between them. In DNA form, the CDR3 reads TGCAGCGTTGCAGGAGAGGGGGATGGCTACACCTTC. Translated, it gives CSVAGEGDGYTF.

The chain uses TRBV19 and TRBJ2-7; D ambiguous. V was pared by 4 bases and J by 0 bases, with 10 bases between. Germline V gene data show CDR1 as LNHDA and CDR2 as SQIVND (reference sequence). This CDR3 has 14 amino acids. The DNA for the CDR3 is TGTGCCAGTAGTAGACAAGGCCTCTCCTACGAGCAGTACTTC. It codes for CASSRQGLSYEQYF.

This chain connects TRBV28 to TRBJ1-5; the match to TRBD1 covers 8 bases. CDR3 length equals 14 residues. The germline CDR1 and CDR2 sequences are MDHEN and SYDVKM. Trimming removed 3 bases from V and 7 bases from J; junction bases left unmatched: 5. CDR3 in DNA: TGTGCCAGCAGTTTGGGGCAGGGGGCCCAGCCCCAGCATTTT. Its protein is CASSLGQGAQPQHF.

The V and J genes are TRBV3-1 (or the pseudogene TRBV3-2) and TRBJ2-7, with D possibly TRBD2 on 7 matching bases. Trimming pared 5 bases from V and 7 bases from J, leaving 21 bases between. This CDR3 region has 15 residues. Germline CDR1 and CDR2: LGHDT and YNNKEL (reference sequence). In DNA, the CDR3 is TGTGCCAGCAGCGAGGACAGTCTGGGACTACTGGAGCAGTACTTC. It is translated as CASSEDSLGLLEQYF.

V and J are TRBV6-5 and TRBJ1-3; D gene ambiguous. V dropped 7 bases and J dropped 3 bases, with 7 bases sitting between them. Germline V gives CDR1 MNHEY, CDR2 SVGAGI. The CDR3 has 12 residues. The CDR3: CASKENGNTIYF. DNA of the CDR3: TGTGCCAGCAAAGAGAATGGAAACACCATATATTTT.

This clone has just one count. V gene TRBV6-5 combines with J gene TRBJ2-7, with 9 nucleotides matching TRBD2. This CDR3 is 13 amino acids long. Germline V lookup: CDR1 MNHEY, CDR2 SVGAGI. Trimming at V came to 9 bases and at J to 7 bases, leaving 10 bases not matched to a gene. CDR3 sequence: CASSLRGGWEQYF. In DNA form, the CDR3 reads TGTGCCAGTAGTCTGCGGGGGGGATGGGAGCAGTACTTC.

The chain joins TRBV10-1 to TRBJ1-1; 9 bases match TRBD1. The CDR3 is 14 residues long. The J segment lost 2 bases and the V segment lost 2 bases, leaving 0 bases of the junction unmatched. The germline V gene has CDR1 WNHNN and CDR2 SYGVQD (reference sequence). As DNA, the CDR3 is TGCGCCAGCAGTGAGACAGGGGGCAACACTGAAGCTTTCTTT. The encoded protein is CASSETGGNTEAFF.

The chain uses TRBV7-2 and TRBJ1-2; D is possibly TRBD1 (6 bases). Trimming shortened V by 5 bases and J by 6 bases, and 16 bases separated the two germline ends. Germline assignment: CDR1 SGHTA and CDR2 FQGNSA. CDR3 length equals 14 residues. The CDR3 here is CASSPSRQVHGYTF. The CDR3 bases are TGTGCCAGCAGCCCCAGCAGACAGGTACATGGCTACACCTTC.

V and J are TRBV19 and TRBJ2-7, with TRBD1 identical over 8 bases. This CDR3 spans 16 amino acids. V shed 3 bases and J 0 bases; nucleotides not matched to a gene: 7. Germline values: CDR1 LNHDA, CDR2 SQIVND (reference sequence). The CDR3 bases are TGTGCCAGTAGTATCAAGGGGACAGGTGCCTCCTACGAGCAGTACTTC. It yields the protein CASSIKGTGASYEQYF.

This chain links TRBV9 with TRBJ1-1, with a possible D match to TRBD1 (6 bases). CDR3 length: 14 amino acids. The germline V gene encodes CDR1 SGDLS and CDR2 YYNGEE. Trimming cost V 4 bases and J 5 bases, with 15 bases left between them. The CDR3 spells CASSLFQGMTEAFF. The CDR3 bases are TGTGCCAGCAGCCTTTTTCAGGGGATGACTGAAGCTTTCTTT. Using reference TRBV9 and TRBJ1-1 for the parts outside the CDR3, the full variable domain is DSGVTQTPKHLITATGQRVTLRCSPRSGDLSVYWYQQSLDQGLQFLIQYYNGEERAKGNILERFSAQQFPDLHSELNLSSLELGDSALYFCASSLFQGMTEAFFGQGTRLTVV.

In its sample, this clone was seen a few times. The chain combines TRBV7-8 with TRBJ1-4; possibly TRBD1 for D (6 bases). The CDR3 spans 15 residues. Per germline, CDR1 SGHVS and CDR2 FQNEAQ. The ends were cut back, 6 bases at V and 5 bases at J, with 16 bases in the middle. The CDR3 protein is CASSRGRGANEKLFF. The CDR3 region has the DNA TGTGCCAGCAGTAGGGGGAGGGGGGCGAATGAAAAACTGTTTTTT.

The V and J genes are TRBV11-2 and TRBJ1-1; D may be TRBD1 (6 bases). Looked up from germline, CDR1 is SGHAT and CDR2 is FQNNGV. The CDR3 sequence is 14 residues long. Between the trimmed V and J ends, which lost 9 bases and 9 bases, there was a span of 23 bases. The CDR3 DNA sequence: TGTGCCAGTCCGGCTTGGGGGCGCCGCCCTAAAGCTTTCTTT. As protein: CASPAWGRRPKAFF.

This clone has just one count. The V and J genes are TRBV6-5 and TRBJ2-1, with 12 bases matching TRBD2. CDR1 is MNHEY, CDR2 SVGAGI, per germline. With 6 bases clipped from V and 10 bases from J, the junction kept 10 bases outside the gene matches. The CDR3 sequence is 15 residues long. CDR3 residues: CASSSSGGAKGEQFF. Here the CDR3 DNA reads TGTGCCAGCAGCTCTAGCGGGGGGGCCAAAGGCGAGCAGTTCTTC.

The rearrangement uses TRBV7-6 and TRBJ1-5, with unresolved D. Trimming pared 1 base from V and 3 bases from J, leaving 10 bases between. In germline, CDR1 is SGHVS, CDR2 FNYEAQ. This CDR3 has 15 amino acids. The DNA for the CDR3 is TGTGCCAGCAGCTTAGAACCAGGTGACAATCAGCCCCAGCATTTT. It encodes CASSLEPGDNQPQHF.

The chain is built from TRBV19 and TRBJ1-2; TRBD1 might be the D (5 bases). Germline-derived CDR1 and CDR2 are LNHDA and SQIVND (reference sequence). The V gene lost 9 bases and the J gene lost 0 bases, with 20 bases spanning the gap. This CDR3 is built from 16 residues. The CDR3 protein is CASHKPTVTANYGYTF. Written as DNA, the CDR3 is TGTGCCAGCCACAAGCCCACGGTGACAGCTAACTATGGCTACACCTTC.